The sequence of this T cell receptor beta chain was determined in a study of identical twins (dated by TCRdb to about 2016). Concerning the study at large: TCR alpha and beta repertoires from monozygotic twins, unrelated adults of various ages and cord blood were deep-sequenced to test whether fetal clonotypes persist. Replicate twin experiments were performed at different times using different library preparation protocols to rule out contamination.

Only healthy Caucasian donors were included. The twin cohort consisted of three pairs of female monozygotic twins, all aged roughly 18 to 30 years. Miltenyi CD45RO+ enrichment and human naive T-cell isolation kits were used to isolate memory (CD45RO+) and naive T cells from PBMC. From the cysteine through the phenylalanine, the CDR3 covers 15 amino acids. The DNA shown is the 45-base CDR3, in frame from base 1. V is cut back by 1 base and J by 6 bases, with 3 bases in the junction unmatched. CDR1 and CDR2 (DFQATT, SNEGSKA) derive from the germline V gene (reference sequence). Library preparation employed 5' RACE. Sequencing was carried out with an Illumina HiSeq 2000. A universal primer binding site was added through template switching, and the final cDNA carried a unique molecular identifier so that TCR cDNA molecules could be counted accurately. First-strand cDNA for TCR alpha and beta chains was synthesized from specific primers in the conserved constant-segment region. To control for contamination, every cDNA library carried two barcodes: a SMART-Mk sample barcode plus Illumina barcodes. Two successive PCR steps introduced TruSeq adapter sequences along with Illumina sample barcodes. The Illumina HiSeq platform was used with custom primers to sequence TCR alpha and beta cDNA libraries. The authors' pipeline ran thus. Unique molecular identifiers were extracted from raw reads with MiGEC, and CDR3 positions were determined with MiXCR. Recombination models were inferred per individual with the repgenHMM and IGoR tools using an EM algorithm. The analysis of shared clonotypes was done with the tcR package in R, with sharing normalized by the product of cloneset sizes. Out-of-frame nonproductive sequences were analyzed to study raw recombination free of thymic and clonal selection effects. TCRdb reran the public reads through fastp at Q25 and MiXCR, keeping productive beta chains. All rows with the same CDR3 protein become a single entry with the most common DNA and genes. These V and J calls originate from TCRdb's pipeline instead of the authors' own analysis. This sample is represented by 200,000 to 250,000 distinct CDR3 sequences; approximately 7% of them were singletons. Roughly 3.4% of the sample is in the top ten clones.

The investigation overall reported the following: Out-of-frame TCR alpha sequences shared between twins showed an excess of low generation-probability sequences compared with coincidental sharing between unrelated individuals. Because the same donors could not be followed over many years, the conclusions depended on cross-sectional statistical analysis. Recombination models systematically underestimated out-of-frame TCR alpha sharing in monozygotic twins but agreed with sharing between unrelated individuals. Abundant cord blood beta clonotypes had fewer insertions, young adult naive repertoires showed a similar but weaker trend, and memory repertoires showed no such trend. Invariant T cells such as MAIT and iNKT could partly confound zero-insertion analyses, though diverse VJ usage argued against this for most clonotypes. A weaker excess of twin sharing was found in beta out-of-frame sequences because the signal-to-noise ratio was lowered by fewer shared sequences.

This clonotype was seen more than once but under ten times. This clone's antigen is unknown. No clone much larger than this one lies a single base away; base qualities are absent. The sample was also linked to a second study, of yellow fever vaccine responses in identical twins. That second publication adds: According to the authors, in identical twins the way T cells responded to vaccination appeared partly convergent and partly personalized. The study precisely tracked vaccine-responding T cell clones in identical twins.

Sequenced input: memory (CD45RO+) T cells sorted from blood. The sample's cell subset or site label, decoded: CD45RO+ enriched T cells. The chain joins TRBV20-1 to TRBJ2-3; TRBD2 aligns with 14 central bases. The source of this sequence is a woman under 30 in good health. This receptor has the CDR3 CSARGLAGGLDTQYF. The nucleotides read TGCAGTGCTAGAGGACTAGCGGGGGGGCTGGATACGCAGTATTTT.